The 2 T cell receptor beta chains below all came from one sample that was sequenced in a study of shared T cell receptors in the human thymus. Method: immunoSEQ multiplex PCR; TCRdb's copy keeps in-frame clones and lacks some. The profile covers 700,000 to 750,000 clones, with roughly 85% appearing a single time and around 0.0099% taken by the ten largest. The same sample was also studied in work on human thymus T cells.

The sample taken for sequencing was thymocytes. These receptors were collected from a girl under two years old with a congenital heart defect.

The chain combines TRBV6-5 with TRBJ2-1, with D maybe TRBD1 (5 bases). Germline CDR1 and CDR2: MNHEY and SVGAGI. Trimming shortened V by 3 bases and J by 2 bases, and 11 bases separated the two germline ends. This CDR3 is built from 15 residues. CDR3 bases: TGTGCCAGCAGTTATATAGGGGAAACCTACAATGAGCAGTTCTTC. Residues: CASSYIGETYNEQFF.

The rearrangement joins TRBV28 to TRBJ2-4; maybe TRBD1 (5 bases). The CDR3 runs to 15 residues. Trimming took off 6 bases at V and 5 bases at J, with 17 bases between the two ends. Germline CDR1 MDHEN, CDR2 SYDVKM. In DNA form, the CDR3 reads TGTGCCAGCAGAGGGAACAGGCTCAGAGAAAACATTCAGTACTTC. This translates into CASRGNRLRENIQYF.